Each of the 8 T cell receptor beta chains below was sequenced from the same sample in a study of blood T cell repertoires in COVID-19. The data were produced by immunoSEQ multiplex PCR, yet TCRdb's version contains in-frame clones alone and is incomplete. This sample yields under 150,000 clones, of which over 75% are seen a single time; approximately 8.1% belongs to the top ten. Sequencing was done on a sample of peripheral blood. All receptors derive from a man over 45 with acute or convalescent COVID-19.

In the case of this clone: The same CDR3 arises from other DNA sequences in this sample as well. The J gene is TRBJ1-2, the V gene TRBV19, with 8 bases aligning to TRBD1. The CDR3 is 15 residues long. CDR1 and CDR2 from the germline V gene are LNHDA and SQIVND (reference sequence). With 3 bases clipped from V and 1 base from J, the junction kept 4 bases outside the gene matches. The DNA for the CDR3 is TGTGCCAGTAGTATTTCAGGACAGGGTAACTATGGCTACACCTTC. Protein sequence: CASSISGQGNYGYTF.

V is TRBV24-1 and J is TRBJ2-7; maybe TRBD1 (5 bases). This CDR3 contains 13 residues. V was trimmed by 3 bases and J by 3 bases, leaving 8 bases between them. The V gene's germline CDR1 is KGHDR and CDR2 SFDVKD. The CDR3 DNA is TGTGCCACCAGTGATGCGGACAACTACGAGCAGTACTTC. Translation gives CATSDADNYEQYF.

This clone was recorded only once. The J gene is TRBJ2-7, the V gene TRBV20-1, with D perhaps TRBD2 (7 bases). The CDR3 is 11 residues long. Looked up from germline, CDR1 is DFQATT and CDR2 is SNEGSKA (reference sequence). V lost 6 bases, J lost 7 bases, and 13 bases lay in between. CDR3 DNA sequence: TGCAGTGCCCGCAGGGGAGGGGAGCAGTACTTC. This sequence encodes CSARRGGEQYF.

The chain links TRBV15 to TRBJ1-4; a weak D match, TRBD1 (6 bases). Germline V gene data show CDR1 as LNHNV and CDR2 as YYDKDF (reference sequence). CDR3 length: 15 amino acids. The V and J ends lost 5 bases and 7 bases respectively, with 17 bases between them. The CDR3 DNA reads TGTGCCACCAGCGACCGAGCAGGGGCTGGTGAAAAACTGTTTTTT. Protein: CATSDRAGAGEKLFF.

The chain couples TRBV18 to TRBJ2-2; D may be TRBD1 (5 bases). This CDR3 is built from 15 residues. Germline assignment: CDR1 KGHSH and CDR2 LQKENI. V was shortened by 1 base and J by 2 bases, with 8 bases between the two germline ends. For the CDR3, the DNA is TGTGCCAGCTCACCACAGGGGATAAACACCGGGGAGCTGTTTTTT. It specifies CASSPQGINTGELFF.

The V and J genes are TRBV19 and TRBJ1-3; D is uncertain. V was trimmed by 3 bases and J by 9 bases, leaving 9 bases between them. The germline V gene has CDR1 LNHDA and CDR2 SQIVND (reference sequence). This CDR3 is 12 amino acids long. The CDR3 protein is CASSMERRTIYF. The CDR3 DNA reads TGTGCCAGTAGTATGGAGAGACGCACCATATATTTT.

CDR3 region: CASSGAGELFGNQPQHF. The CDR3 DNA sequence: TGTGCCAGCAGTGGGGCAGGGGAATTGTTCGGCAATCAGCCCCAGCATTTT. V usage is TRBV6-1 and J usage is TRBJ1-5, with a weak D call TRBD1 (6 bases). Germline assignment: CDR1 MNHNS and CDR2 SASEGT. The ends were cut back, 4 bases at V and 2 bases at J, with 18 bases in the middle. This CDR3 is built from 17 residues.

The V call is TRBV7-2, the J call TRBJ2-3, with TRBD2 matching 11 bases. V lost 3 bases and J lost 4; bases outside the gene matches: 6. There are 16 residues in the CDR3. Germline loops: CDR1 SGHTA, CDR2 FQGNSA. CDR3 amino acids: CASSFVLAGGPDTQYF. The CDR3 nucleotides read TGTGCCAGCAGCTTCGTTCTAGCGGGGGGCCCAGATACGCAGTATTTT.